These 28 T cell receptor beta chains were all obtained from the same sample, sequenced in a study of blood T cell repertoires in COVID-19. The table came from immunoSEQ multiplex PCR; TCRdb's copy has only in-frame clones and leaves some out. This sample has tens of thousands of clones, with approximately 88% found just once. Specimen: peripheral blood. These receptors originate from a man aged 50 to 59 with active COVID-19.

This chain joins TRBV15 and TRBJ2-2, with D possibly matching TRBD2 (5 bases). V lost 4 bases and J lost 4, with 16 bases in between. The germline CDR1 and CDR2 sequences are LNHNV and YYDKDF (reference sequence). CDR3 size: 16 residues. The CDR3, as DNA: TGTGCCACCAGCACCGGGCCTTCAGAGGGCACCGGGGAGCTGTTTTTT. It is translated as CATSTGPSEGTGELFF.

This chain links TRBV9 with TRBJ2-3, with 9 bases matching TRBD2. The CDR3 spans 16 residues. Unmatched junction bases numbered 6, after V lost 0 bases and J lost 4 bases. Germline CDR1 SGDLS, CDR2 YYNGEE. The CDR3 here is CASSVEASGNSDTQYF. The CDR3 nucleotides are TGTGCCAGCAGCGTAGAGGCTAGCGGGAACTCAGATACGCAGTATTTT.

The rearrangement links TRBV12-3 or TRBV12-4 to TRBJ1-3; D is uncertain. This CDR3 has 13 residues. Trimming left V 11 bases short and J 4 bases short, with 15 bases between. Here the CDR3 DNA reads TGTGCCGGAGCTCGAGGCTCGGGAAACACCATATATTTT. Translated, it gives CAGARGSGNTIYF.

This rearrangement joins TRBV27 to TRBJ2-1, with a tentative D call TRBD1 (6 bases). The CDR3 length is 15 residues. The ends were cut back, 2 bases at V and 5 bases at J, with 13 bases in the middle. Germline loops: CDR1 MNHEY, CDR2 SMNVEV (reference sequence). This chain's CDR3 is CASSLRTAVNNEQFF. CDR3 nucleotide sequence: TGTGCCAGCAGTTTAAGGACAGCCGTCAACAATGAGCAGTTCTTC.

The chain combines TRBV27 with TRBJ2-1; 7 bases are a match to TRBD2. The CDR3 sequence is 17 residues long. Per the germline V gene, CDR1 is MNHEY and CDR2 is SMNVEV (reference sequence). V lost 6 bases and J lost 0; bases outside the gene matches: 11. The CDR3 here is CASSLRTSHSSYNEQFF. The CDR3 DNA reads TGTGCCAGCAGCCTCCGGACTAGTCATAGCTCCTACAATGAGCAGTTCTTC.

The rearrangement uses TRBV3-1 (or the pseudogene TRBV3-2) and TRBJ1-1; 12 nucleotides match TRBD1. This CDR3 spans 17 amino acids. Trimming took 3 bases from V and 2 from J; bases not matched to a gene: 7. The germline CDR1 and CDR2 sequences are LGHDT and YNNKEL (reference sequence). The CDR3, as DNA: TGTGCCAGCAGCCATGGGACAGGGGGCCCGAAAAACACTGAAGCTTTCTTT. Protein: CASSHGTGGPKNTEAFF.

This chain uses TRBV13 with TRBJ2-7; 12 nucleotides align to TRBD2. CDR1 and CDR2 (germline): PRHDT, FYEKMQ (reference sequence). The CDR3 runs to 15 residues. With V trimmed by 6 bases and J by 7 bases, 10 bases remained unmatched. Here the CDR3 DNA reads TGTGCCAGCAGTCCTAGCGGGAGGGCCTCTCGGGAGCAGTACTTC. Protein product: CASSPSGRASREQYF.

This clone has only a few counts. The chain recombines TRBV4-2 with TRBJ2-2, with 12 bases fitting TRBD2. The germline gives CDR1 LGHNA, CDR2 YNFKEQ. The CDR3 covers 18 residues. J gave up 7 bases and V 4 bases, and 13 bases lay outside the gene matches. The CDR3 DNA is TGTGCCAGCAGCCTTCCAGACGTGACTAGCGGGAGTAACGGGGAGCTGTTTTTT. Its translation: CASSLPDVTSGSNGELFF.

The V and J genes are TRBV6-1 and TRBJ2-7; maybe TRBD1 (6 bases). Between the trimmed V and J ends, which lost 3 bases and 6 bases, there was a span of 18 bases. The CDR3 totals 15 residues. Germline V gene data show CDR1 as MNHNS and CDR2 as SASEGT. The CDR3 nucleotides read TGTGCCAGCAGTGAGGGGCAGGGGCTCTTCTTCGAGCAGTACTTC. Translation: CASSEGQGLFFEQYF.

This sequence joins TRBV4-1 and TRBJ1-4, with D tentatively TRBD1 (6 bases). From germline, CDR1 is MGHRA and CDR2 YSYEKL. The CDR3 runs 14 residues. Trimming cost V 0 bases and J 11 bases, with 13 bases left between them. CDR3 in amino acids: CASSQEGGGVKLFF. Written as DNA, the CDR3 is TGCGCCAGCAGCCAAGAGGGCGGGGGCGTCAAACTGTTTTTT.

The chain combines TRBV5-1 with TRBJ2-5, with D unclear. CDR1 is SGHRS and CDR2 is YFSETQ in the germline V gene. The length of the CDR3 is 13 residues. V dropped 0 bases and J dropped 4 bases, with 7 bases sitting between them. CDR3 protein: CASSLAWRETQYF. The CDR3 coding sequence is TGCGCCAGCAGCTTGGCCTGGAGAGAGACCCAGTACTTC.

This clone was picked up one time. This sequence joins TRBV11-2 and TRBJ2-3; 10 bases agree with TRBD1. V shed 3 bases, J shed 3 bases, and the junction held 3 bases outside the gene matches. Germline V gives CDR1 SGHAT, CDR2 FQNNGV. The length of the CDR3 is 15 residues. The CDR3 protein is CASSFRTGGTDTQYF. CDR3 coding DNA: TGTGCCAGCAGCTTTCGGACAGGGGGAACAGATACGCAGTATTTT. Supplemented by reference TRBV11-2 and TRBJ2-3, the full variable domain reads EAGVAQSPRYKIIEKRQSVAFWCNPISGHATLYWYQQILGQGPKLLIQFQNNGVVDDSQLPKDRFSAERLKGVDSTLKIQPAKLEDSAVYLCASSFRTGGTDTQYFGPGTRLTVL.

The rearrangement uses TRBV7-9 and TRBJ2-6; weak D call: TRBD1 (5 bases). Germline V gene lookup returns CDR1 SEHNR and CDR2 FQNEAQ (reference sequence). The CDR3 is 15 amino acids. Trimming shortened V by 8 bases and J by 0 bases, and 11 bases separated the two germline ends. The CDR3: CASPGPSSGANVLTF. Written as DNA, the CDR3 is TGTGCCAGCCCAGGGCCTAGCTCTGGGGCCAACGTCCTGACTTTC.

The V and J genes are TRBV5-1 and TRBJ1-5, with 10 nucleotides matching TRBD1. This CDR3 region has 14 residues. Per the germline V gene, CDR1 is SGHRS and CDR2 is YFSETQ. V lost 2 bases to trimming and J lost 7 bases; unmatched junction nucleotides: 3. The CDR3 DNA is TGCGCCAGCAGCTTTGGACAGGGGGGACAGCCCCAGCATTTT. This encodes CASSFGQGGQPQHF.

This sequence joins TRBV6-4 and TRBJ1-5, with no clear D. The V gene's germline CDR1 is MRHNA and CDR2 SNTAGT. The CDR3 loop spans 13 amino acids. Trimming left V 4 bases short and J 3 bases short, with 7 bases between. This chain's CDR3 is CASSGEANQPQHF. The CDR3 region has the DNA TGTGCCAGCAGTGGGGAGGCCAATCAGCCCCAGCATTTT.

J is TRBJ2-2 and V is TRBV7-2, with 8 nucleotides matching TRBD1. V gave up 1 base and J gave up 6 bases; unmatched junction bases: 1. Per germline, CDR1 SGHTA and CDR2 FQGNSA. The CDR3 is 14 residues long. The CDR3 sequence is CASSLDRGSGELFF. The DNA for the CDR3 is TGTGCCAGCAGCTTAGACAGGGGGTCCGGGGAGCTGTTTTTT.

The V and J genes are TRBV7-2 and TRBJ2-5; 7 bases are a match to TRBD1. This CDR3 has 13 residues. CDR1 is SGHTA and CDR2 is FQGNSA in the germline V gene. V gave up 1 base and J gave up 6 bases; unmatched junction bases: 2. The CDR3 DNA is TGTGCCAGCAGCTTAGGACAGGGCCAGACCCAGTACTTC. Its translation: CASSLGQGQTQYF.

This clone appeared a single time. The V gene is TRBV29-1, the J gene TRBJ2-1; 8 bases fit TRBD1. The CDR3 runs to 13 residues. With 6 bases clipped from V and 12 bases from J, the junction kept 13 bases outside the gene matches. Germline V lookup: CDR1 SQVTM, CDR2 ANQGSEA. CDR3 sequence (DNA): TGCAGCGTCCGGGACAGGCTGTCGGGCTGGCAGTTCTTC. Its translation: CSVRDRLSGWQFF.

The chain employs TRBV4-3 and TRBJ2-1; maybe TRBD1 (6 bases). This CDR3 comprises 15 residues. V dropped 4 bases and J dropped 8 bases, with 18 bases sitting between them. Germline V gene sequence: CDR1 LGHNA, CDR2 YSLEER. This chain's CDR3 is CASSRIRAEGDEQFF. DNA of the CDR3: TGCGCCAGCAGCCGAATCCGGGCCGAGGGGGATGAGCAGTTCTTC.

The CDR3, as DNA: TGTGCCAGCAGTTCCATTAGCGGGAGAGGGGAGACCCAGTACTTC. Translating it yields CASSSISGRGETQYF. The chain is built from TRBV6-5 and TRBJ2-5, with 9 positions matching TRBD2. Trimming at V came to 4 bases and at J to 5 bases, leaving 8 bases not matched to a gene. This CDR3 is built from 15 residues. Germline values: CDR1 MNHEY, CDR2 SVGAGI.

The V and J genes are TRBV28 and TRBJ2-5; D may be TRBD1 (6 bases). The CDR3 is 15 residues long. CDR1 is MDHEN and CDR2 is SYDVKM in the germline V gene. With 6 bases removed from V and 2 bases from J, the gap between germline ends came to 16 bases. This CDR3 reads CASSRAGTPQETQYF. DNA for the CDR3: TGTGCCAGCAGCCGCGCCGGGACACCTCAAGAGACCCAGTACTTC.

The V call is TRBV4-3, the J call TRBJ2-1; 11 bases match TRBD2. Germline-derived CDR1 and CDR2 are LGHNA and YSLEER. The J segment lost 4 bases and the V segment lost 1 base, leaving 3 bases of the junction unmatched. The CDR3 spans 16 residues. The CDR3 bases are TGCGCCAGCAGCCAAGTTGGGACTAGCGGATACAATGAGCAGTTCTTC. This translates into CASSQVGTSGYNEQFF.

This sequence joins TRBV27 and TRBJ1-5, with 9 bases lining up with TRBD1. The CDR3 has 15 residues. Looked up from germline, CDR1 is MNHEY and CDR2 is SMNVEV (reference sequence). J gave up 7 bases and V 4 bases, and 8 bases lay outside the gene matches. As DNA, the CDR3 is TGTGCCAGCAGTTGGGGACAGGGCTTAGAGCAGCCCCAGCATTTT. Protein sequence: CASSWGQGLEQPQHF.

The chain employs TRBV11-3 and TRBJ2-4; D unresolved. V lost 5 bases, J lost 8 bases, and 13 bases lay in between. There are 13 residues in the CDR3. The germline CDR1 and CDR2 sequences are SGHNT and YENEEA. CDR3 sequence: CASSRPGRDIQYF. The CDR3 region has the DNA TGTGCCAGCAGCCGCCCGGGTAGAGACATTCAGTACTTC.

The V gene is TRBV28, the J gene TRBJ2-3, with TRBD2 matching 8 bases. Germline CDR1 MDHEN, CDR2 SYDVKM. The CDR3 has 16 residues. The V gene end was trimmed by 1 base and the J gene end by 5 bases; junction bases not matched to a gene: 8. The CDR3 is CASSLYTGGQRDTQYF. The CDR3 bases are TGTGCCAGCAGTTTATATACGGGAGGGCAAAGAGATACGCAGTATTTT.

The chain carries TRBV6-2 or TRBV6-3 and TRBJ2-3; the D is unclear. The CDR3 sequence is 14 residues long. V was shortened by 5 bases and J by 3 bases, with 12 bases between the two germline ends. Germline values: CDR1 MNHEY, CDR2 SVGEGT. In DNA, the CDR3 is TGTGCCAGCAGTGTAAATCCCGGGACAGATACGCAGTATTTT. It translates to CASSVNPGTDTQYF.

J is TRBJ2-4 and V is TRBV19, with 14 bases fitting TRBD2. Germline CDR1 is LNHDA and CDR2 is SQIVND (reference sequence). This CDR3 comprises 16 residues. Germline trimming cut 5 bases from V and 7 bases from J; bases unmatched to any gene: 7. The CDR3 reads CASSSGLAGGGNIQYF. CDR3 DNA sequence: TGTGCCAGTAGTTCTGGACTAGCGGGAGGTGGTAACATTCAGTACTTC.

The CDR3 here is CASSPDWAAHNSPLHF. The DNA for the CDR3 is TGTGCCAGCAGCCCGGATTGGGCAGCACATAATTCACCCCTCCACTTT. The chain uses TRBV9 and TRBJ1-6; D gene uncertain. CDR3 length: 16 amino acids. V shed 4 bases and J shed 5 bases, with 16 bases lying between them. Germline V lookup: CDR1 SGDLS, CDR2 YYNGEE.